This T cell receptor (beta chain) was observed in a study of T-cell memory formation after mild COVID-19. Study at large: TCR clustering was largely donor specific.

This clonotype was seen at least ten times. Its antigen is unknown. Barcoded TCR alpha and TCR beta cDNA libraries with UMIs came from 5'RACE using constant-segment primers. TCRdb itself ran the 5' RACE reads through MiXCR, one entry per CDR3 protein. The sample gives some 150,000 distinct CDR3 sequences, approximately 6% of which show up once; under 2.5% is in the top ten. Findings of the study overall: What remained unconfirmed was the SARS-CoV-2 specificity of second-wave clones peaking on day 37. CD8+ contracting clones occupied EMRA, while CD4+ ones occupied mainly CM and EM.

Germline assignment: CDR1 SEHNR and CDR2 FQNEAQ (reference sequence). This CDR3 has 14 residues. The V and J ends lost 6 bases and 5 bases, in that order; junction bases with no gene match: 5. Sequenced sample: PBMCs or a T cell subset sorted from them (not recorded which). The sequence came from an adult woman who had mild COVID-19 (a few samples of this study predate the infection). Cell type and time point are not known. The chain couples TRBV7-9 to TRBJ1-4; 8 bases are a match to TRBD1. This CDR3 is CASSWTGMNEKLFF. As DNA, the CDR3 is TGTGCCAGCAGTTGGACAGGGATGAATGAAAAACTGTTTTTT.